These T cell receptor beta chains were read from a single sample in a study of blood T cell repertoires in COVID-19. Data came from immunoSEQ multiplex PCR; TCRdb stores just in-frame clones and leaves some out. The repertoire has approximately 160,000 clones, 81% of them found once; the top ten carry 11%. The material sequenced was peripheral blood. These receptors originate from a human donor in a cohort sampled during active COVID-19. Both conserved end residues are part of each CDR3. The D gene is left open where the match is weak. Where a row states a size, it is once, few, many or the class of an expanded clone; other rows omit it.

D gene: NA; clone size: NA; V gene: TRBV10-2; J gene: TRBJ2-1; CDR3 DNA: TGCGCCAGCAGCCGGGGGGCCCTGGCCTACAATGAGCAGTTCTTC; CDR3 protein: CASSRGALAYNEQFF
D gene: NA; clone size: once; V gene: TRBV30; J gene: TRBJ1-1; CDR3 DNA: TGTGCCTGGAGTGTACCCCCCGCGACAGTGAACACTGAAGCTTTCTTT; CDR3 protein: CAWSVPPATVNTEAFF
D gene: TRBD2; clone size: NA; V gene: TRBV24-1; J gene: TRBJ2-2; CDR3 DNA: TGTGCCACCAGTGCTAGCGGGAGTGGCGTCACCGGGGAGCTGTTTTTT; CDR3 protein: CATSASGSGVTGELFF
D gene: TRBD1; clone size: NA; V gene: TRBV6-5; J gene: TRBJ1-2; CDR3 DNA: TGTGCCAGCACCCCCAACAGGGGCAAGGATGGCTACACCTTC; CDR3 protein: CASTPNRGKDGYTF
D gene: NA; clone size: once; V gene: TRBV5-6; J gene: TRBJ2-1; CDR3 DNA: TGTGCCAGCAGCTGGAGGGTACAGGGGAAAGGGAATGAGCAGTTCTTC; CDR3 protein: CASSWRVQGKGNEQFF
D gene: NA; clone size: once; V gene: TRBV19; J gene: TRBJ2-7; CDR3 DNA: TGTGCCAGTAGTATAGAGGGCAGGGGACCGATTGAAGAGCAGTACTTC; CDR3 protein: CASSIEGRGPIEEQYF
D gene: TRBD2; clone size: NA; V gene: TRBV29-1; J gene: TRBJ2-7; CDR3 DNA: TGCAGCGTTGAAAGGGCTACTAGCGGGTACTACGAGCAGTACTTC; CDR3 protein: CSVERATSGYYEQYF
D gene: NA; clone size: NA; V gene: TRBV6-2/TRBV6-3; J gene: TRBJ2-3; CDR3 DNA: TGTGCCAGCAGTGTTCAAGATACGCAGTATTTT; CDR3 protein: CASSVQDTQYF
D gene: NA; clone size: NA; V gene: TRBV25-1; J gene: TRBJ1-5; CDR3 DNA: TGTGCCAGCAGTGAAGTTGGAGGGAATCAGCCCCAGCATTTT; CDR3 protein: CASSEVGGNQPQHF
D gene: TRBD1; clone size: NA; V gene: TRBV28; J gene: TRBJ2-7; CDR3 DNA: TGTGCCAGCAGTGGTGGGGGGACAGGGCTGCTCGAGCAGTACTTC; CDR3 protein: CASSGGGTGLLEQYF
D gene: TRBD1; clone size: NA; V gene: TRBV7-8; J gene: TRBJ1-2; CDR3 DNA: TGTGCCAGCAGCCAAAGCCGGACAGGGGCTGGCTACACCTTC; CDR3 protein: CASSQSRTGAGYTF
D gene: NA; clone size: NA; V gene: TRBV6-2/TRBV6-3; J gene: TRBJ1-1; CDR3 DNA: TGTGCCAGCAGTGCCGACCTCGGAGGCGCTGAAGCTTTCTTT; CDR3 protein: CASSADLGGAEAFF
D gene: NA; clone size: NA; V gene: TRBV11-3; J gene: TRBJ2-5; CDR3 DNA: TGTGCCAGCAGCTTTGACTTCCAAGAGACCCAGTACTTC; CDR3 protein: CASSFDFQETQYF
D gene: NA; clone size: once; V gene: TRBV6-2/TRBV6-3; J gene: TRBJ1-1; CDR3 DNA: TGTGCCAGCAGTTACACGACATTGAACACTGAAGCTTTCTTT; CDR3 protein: CASSYTTLNTEAFF
D gene: NA; clone size: NA; V gene: TRBV6-2/TRBV6-3; J gene: TRBJ1-5; CDR3 DNA: TGTGCCAGCAGTTACTCCCCAGGGGTTGGCAATCAGCCCCAGCATTTT; CDR3 protein: CASSYSPGVGNQPQHF
D gene: NA; clone size: NA; V gene: TRBV28; J gene: TRBJ1-5; CDR3 DNA: TGTGCCAGCAGTTCCCCTCCCGGGGGTCCAAATCAGCCCCAGCATTTT; CDR3 protein: CASSSPPGGPNQPQHF
D gene: NA; clone size: NA; V gene: TRBV20-1; J gene: TRBJ1-2; CDR3 DNA: TGCAGTGGTGGGCGAGATGGCTACACCTTC; CDR3 protein: CSGGRDGYTF
D gene: NA; clone size: NA; V gene: TRBV27; J gene: TRBJ2-7; CDR3 DNA: TGTGCCACCTCGCCCCCCCTGAGCTCCTACGAGCAGTACTTC; CDR3 protein: CATSPPLSSYEQYF
D gene: NA; clone size: NA; V gene: TRBV6-2/TRBV6-3; J gene: TRBJ2-3; CDR3 DNA: TGTGCCAGCAGTCAACCAGACTTCACAGATACGCAGTATTTT; CDR3 protein: CASSQPDFTDTQYF
D gene: TRBD2; clone size: NA; V gene: TRBV4-1; J gene: TRBJ2-2; CDR3 DNA: TGCGCCAGCAGCCGACTAGCGGGGGGCGGGAACACCGGGGAGCTGTTTTTT; CDR3 protein: CASSRLAGGGNTGELFF
D gene: NA; clone size: NA; V gene: TRBV5-1; J gene: TRBJ2-2; CDR3 DNA: TGCGCCAGCAGCTTGTTTAGGATGAGGGACTTGCCCACCGGGGAGCTGTTTTTT; CDR3 protein: CASSLFRMRDLPTGELFF
D gene: TRBD2; clone size: NA; V gene: TRBV11-3; J gene: TRBJ2-3; CDR3 DNA: TGTGCCAGCAGCTCATCCCTAGCGGGAAGGGTTGATACGCAGTATTTT; CDR3 protein: CASSSSLAGRVDTQYF
D gene: NA; clone size: once; V gene: TRBV11-3; J gene: TRBJ2-7; CDR3 DNA: TGTGCCAGCAGCCGGGGAAGGACCTACGAGCAGTACTTC; CDR3 protein: CASSRGRTYEQYF
D gene: NA; clone size: NA; V gene: TRBV28; J gene: TRBJ2-3; CDR3 DNA: TGTGCCAGCATTGGGGCGGCGGGGGCCCAGGAAGATACGCAGTATTTT; CDR3 protein: CASIGAAGAQEDTQYF